Following are 15 T cell receptor beta chains from one sample sequenced in a study of T cells in Graves' hyperthyroidism and ophthalmopathy. Amplified TCR beta CDR3 regions came from RNA transcripts. During a first-round RT-PCR of the TCR CDR3, the HTBI primer set was used. TCRdb processed the multiplex PCR reads anew with MiXCR; each CDR3 protein has one entry. The sample includes roughly 560,000 distinct CDR3 sequences, roughly 14% of them seen just once. The sequencing input was blood. The receptors stem from a woman aged 40 to 50 with Graves' ophthalmopathy.

This clonotype was detected many times. V is TRBV6-4 and J is TRBJ2-5; D gene uncertain. The CDR3 totals 14 residues. Deletions cut 0 bases from V and 0 bases from J, with 5 bases between. CDR1 and CDR2 from the germline V gene are MRHNA and SNTAGT. The CDR3 sequence is CASSDSDNQETQYF. The CDR3 nucleotides are TGTGCCAGCAGTGACTCTGACAACCAAGAGACCCAGTACTTC.

The J gene is TRBJ2-5, the V gene TRBV11-2; tentatively, D is TRBD2 (7 bases). Germline CDR1 reads SGHAT; CDR2 reads FQNNGV. Trimming stripped 5 bases from V and 1 base from J, with 17 bases between. The CDR3 spans 16 residues. CDR3 amino acids: CASSLKPGGAQETQYF. The CDR3 region has the DNA TGTGCCAGCAGCCTAAAACCTGGGGGGGCCCAAGAGACCCAGTACTTC.

This clonotype was counted many times. This rearrangement joins TRBV29-1 to TRBJ1-2; possible D gene TRBD1, 5 bases. This CDR3 spans 12 amino acids. V lost 6 bases, J lost 5 bases, and 13 bases lay in between. The V gene's germline CDR1 is SQVTM and CDR2 ANQGSEA. The CDR3, as DNA: TGCAGCGTGGGGCCTGAGGATTATGGCTACACCTTC. Its protein is CSVGPEDYGYTF. The complete variable domain, with remaining parts taken from reference TRBV29-1 and TRBJ1-2, reads SAVISQKPSRDICQRGTSLTIQCQVDSQVTMMFWYRQQPGQSLTLIATANQGSEATYESGFVIDKFPISRPNLTFSTLTVSNMSPEDSSIYLCSVGPEDYGYTFGSGTRLTVV.

The chain is built from TRBV25-1 and TRBJ2-7; 9 bases align to TRBD2. Germline CDR1 reads MGHDK; CDR2 reads SYGVNS. V was pared by 3 bases and J by 0 bases, with 3 bases of the junction left unmatched. The CDR3 spans 15 residues. CDR3 sequence: CASSDIAGASYEQYF. The DNA of the CDR3 is TGTGCCAGCAGTGATATAGCGGGAGCCTCCTACGAGCAGTACTTC.

This clonotype was seen repeatedly, ten times or more. J is TRBJ1-5 and V is TRBV6-1; 7 bases are shared with TRBD1. The V gene end was trimmed by 5 bases and the J gene end by 5 bases; junction bases not matched to a gene: 6. The germline CDR1 and CDR2 sequences are MNHNS and SASEGT. The CDR3 totals 14 residues. Written as DNA, the CDR3 is TGTGCCAGCAGTAAGACAGGGTTCGATCAGCCCCAGCATTTT. Translating it yields CASSKTGFDQPQHF.

This clonotype was seen at least ten times. V is TRBV7-2 and J is TRBJ2-7, with D maybe TRBD2 (6 bases). Trimming stripped 5 bases from V and 0 bases from J, with 11 bases between. The CDR3 consists of 14 residues. In germline, CDR1 is SGHTA, CDR2 FQGNSA. CDR3 residues: CASSPAGSSYEQYF. As DNA, the CDR3 is TGTGCCAGCAGCCCCGCCGGGAGCTCCTACGAGCAGTACTTC. The whole variable domain, filled in from reference TRBV7-2 and TRBJ2-7, reads GAGVSQSPSNKVTEKGKDVELRCDPISGHTALYWYRQSLGQGLEFLIYFQGNSAPDKSGLPSDRFSAERTGGSVSTLTIQRTQQEDSAVYLCASSPAGSSYEQYFGPGTRLTVT.

This clonotype was counted at least ten times. V usage is TRBV9 and J usage is TRBJ2-7; 9 bases match TRBD2. V gave up 0 bases and J gave up 2 bases; unmatched junction bases: 6. Germline CDR1 reads SGDLS; CDR2 reads YYNGEE. The CDR3 spans 16 residues. The CDR3 loop is CASSVGGGGLAYEQYF. CDR3 DNA: TGTGCCAGCAGCGTAGGCGGGGGGGGACTTGCCTACGAGCAGTACTTC.

This clonotype was counted ten times or more. The rearrangement uses TRBV5-1 and TRBJ1-6; TRBD1 might be the D (5 bases). Trimming shortened V by 4 bases and J by 5 bases, and 10 bases separated the two germline ends. The germline V gene has CDR1 SGHRS and CDR2 YFSETQ. The CDR3 is made up of 14 amino acids. The CDR3: CASSQGQDNSPLHF. In DNA, the CDR3 is TGCGCCAGCAGCCAAGGACAAGATAATTCACCCCTCCACTTT. Complete variable domain (other parts from reference TRBV5-1 and TRBJ1-6): KAGVTQTPRYLIKTRGQQVTLSCSPISGHRSVSWYQQTPGQGLQFLFEYFSETQRNKGNFPGRFSGRQFSNSRSEMNVSTLELGDSALYLCASSQGQDNSPLHFGNGTRLTVT.

The chain uses TRBV5-1 and TRBJ2-7, with D perhaps TRBD1 (5 bases). This CDR3 spans 13 amino acids. V was pared by 0 bases and J by 6 bases, with 10 bases between. Germline assignment: CDR1 SGHRS and CDR2 YFSETQ. CDR3 residues: CASSLGRRGEQYF. CDR3 nucleotide sequence: TGCGCCAGCAGCTTGGGACGTAGGGGCGAGCAGTACTTC.

The V and J genes are TRBV28 and TRBJ2-7; TRBD2 matches 10 bases. This CDR3 has 16 residues. Germline CDR1 is MDHEN and CDR2 is SYDVKM. J was trimmed by 4 bases and V by 4 bases; bases with no gene match: 10. This CDR3 reads CASSSDNLLAGYEQYF. Here the CDR3 DNA reads TGTGCCAGCAGTTCCGACAACCTACTAGCGGGATACGAGCAGTACTTC.

This clonotype was counted at least ten times. The V gene is TRBV25-1, the J gene TRBJ2-7; 11 nucleotides agree with TRBD2. V gave up 9 bases and J gave up 2 bases; unmatched junction bases: 6. The CDR3 sequence is 14 residues long. From germline, CDR1 is MGHDK and CDR2 SYGVNS. The CDR3 sequence is CASGTSGLTYEQYF. DNA for the CDR3: TGTGCCAGTGGGACTAGCGGCCTTACCTACGAGCAGTACTTC.

On this clonotype: A read error may explain this, as a much larger clone is one base away. The J gene is TRBJ2-7, the V gene TRBV6-1; D gene ambiguous. The CDR3 extends over 9 amino acids. Germline-derived CDR1 and CDR2 are MNHNS and SASEGT. With 8 bases removed from V and 3 bases from J, the gap between germline ends came to 2 bases. CDR3 nucleotide sequence: TGTGCCAGCCACTACGAGCAGTACTTC. This sequence encodes CASHYEQYF.

Many counts were recorded for this clonotype. The chain joins TRBV28 to TRBJ2-5; unclear D gene. Per the germline V gene, CDR1 is MDHEN and CDR2 is SYDVKM. The CDR3 is made up of 12 amino acids. V dropped 3 bases and J dropped 4 bases, with 6 bases sitting between them. CDR3 sequence: CASSFLAETQYF. The CDR3, as DNA: TGTGCCAGCAGTTTTCTGGCAGAGACCCAGTACTTC.

This clonotype was seen at least ten times. This sequence joins TRBV19 and TRBJ2-7, with 7 nucleotides matching TRBD1. The CDR3 spans 14 residues. Trimming at V came to 5 bases and at J to 7 bases, leaving 11 bases not matched to a gene. Per the germline V gene, CDR1 is LNHDA and CDR2 is SQIVND (reference sequence). The DNA for the CDR3 is TGTGCCAGTAGTTCCGGGACAGACGGTATGGAGCAGTACTTC. This translates into CASSSGTDGMEQYF.

This clonotype was seen many times. V and J are TRBV20-1 and TRBJ1-5; maybe TRBD1 (5 bases). V was clipped by 2 bases and J by 5 bases, with 10 bases between them. The CDR3 totals 13 residues. From germline, CDR1 is DFQATT and CDR2 SNEGSKA (reference sequence). The CDR3 sequence: CSARTDNDQPQHF. The DNA for the CDR3 is TGCAGTGCTAGAACGGACAACGATCAGCCCCAGCATTTT.